The subject of this entry is one T cell receptor beta chain. The antigen it recognizes is unknown. No base-level quality is on record; no much larger clone is a single base apart. To sequence the TCRbeta CDR3 region, genomic DNA was isolated from the sorted cells. The immunoSEQ Assay was used for sequencing of TCRbeta CDR3 regions. Held by TCRdb, this immuneACCESS table contains in-frame sequences only and omits some clones. Under half of the omission traces to an unresolved V gene where checked; the cause of the rest is unknown. This sample is represented by 50,000 to 60,000 clones; around nine tenths of them were singletons. 11% to 15% of the sample belongs to the ten largest clones. This entry comes from a study of OX40 agonist ivuxolimab in advanced cancers. Regarding the study in general: Ivuxolimab was a fully human IgG2 agonistic monoclonal antibody targeting the costimulatory receptor OX40 (CD134). Partial responses were achieved by three dose-escalation patients, of whom one had hepatocellular carcinoma and two had cutaneous melanoma. Intravenous ivuxolimab was administered to patients every 2 weeks at six dose levels: 0.01, 0.1, 0.3, 1.5, 3 and 10 mg/kg. In the dose-escalation cohort, 82.7% of patients were male, and the mean age was roughly 60 years, with a range of about 23 to 90. Of the roughly 51 patients in dose escalation, 19 had hepatocellular carcinoma, about 15 had melanoma, 9 had renal cell carcinoma and 9 had head and neck cancer. The paper covers the monotherapy dose-escalation part of the phase I ivuxolimab trial, which included N of about 56 patients. The point of sequencing TCRbeta in the periphery was to test whether ivuxolimab changed TCR sequence diversity and drove clonal T-cell expansion. Patients were allowed to have had prior anti-PD-1, anti-PD-L1 or anti-CTLA-4 therapy, and 40% of the dose-escalation patients had been treated with checkpoint inhibitors.

Patients with a history of autoimmune disease or receiving systemic immunosuppression were excluded from the trial. Peripheral blood for TCR sequencing was collected from all dose cohorts at baseline, on cycle 4 day 1, and on cycle 7 day 1. Samples were obtained from an open-label, multicenter, first-in-human phase I dose-escalation trial of ivuxolimab. Adults with locally advanced or metastatic head and neck squamous cell, hepatocellular, melanoma or renal cell carcinoma were enrolled in the trial. CD4+ and CD8+ T cells were sorted separately from peripheral blood before TCR sequencing. Beyond this particular receptor, the publication reports: In partial responders in the 0.1-3.0 mg/kg groups, normalized peripheral clonal expansion was found to be among the lowest, especially among CD8+ T cells. Which antigens the clonally expanded peripheral T cells were specific for was not determined. After ivuxolimab, expanded clones were on average more numerous among CD8+ T cells than among CD4+ T cells. Low levels of normalized T-cell clonal expansion were also seen in some patients who did not respond. Clonal expansion of both CD4+ and CD8+ blood T cells was observed from baseline to week 6 at doses 0.1 to 3.0 mg/kg.

The CDR3 goes from the cysteine to the phenylalanine over 14 residues. Left in the record is the CDR3 DNA by itself, 42 bases read in frame from the first base. V gives up 2 bases and J gives up 1 base, and the segment between their germline ends measures 9 bases. Looking up the germline V gene (reference sequence) yields CDR1 SGHNT and CDR2 YYREEE. The sequence came from an adult with an advanced solid tumor such as melanoma, head and neck, liver or kidney cancer. The V gene is TRBV5-4 and the J gene is TRBJ2-5; TRBD2 might be the D gene, on 5 matching bases. The sequences come from CD4+ or CD8+ T cells sorted from blood, collected in a trial of the OX40 agonist ivuxolimab. At the DNA level, the sequence is TGTGCCAGCAGCTTAGCGGTAGGCCAAGAGACCCAGTACTTC. Its translation is CASSLAVGQETQYF.